This T cell receptor beta chain was found in a study of blood T cell repertoires in COVID-19. At the level of the study: Symptom resolution, clearance, or two negative PCRs marked the recovered donors of Cohort 3. The cDNA or gDNA used as material had been derived from T cells, B-cell-depleted T cells, or PBMCs.

Sequenced by immunoSEQ multiplex PCR; TCRdb stores in-frame clones only, minus some. The sample lists roughly 160,000 clones; 70% to 85% were seen once. The receptor was isolated from an older woman in a cohort exposed to, infected with or recovered from COVID-19 (not recorded which). Sequencing input: PBMCs or T cells enriched from blood (not recorded which).

The CDR3 nucleotides read TGTGCCAGCAGCTTGTGGGGAGGACCGACCGGGGAGCTGTTTTTT. Translated: CASSLWGGPTGELFF. This rearrangement joins TRBV5-4 to TRBJ2-2; TRBD2 is a possible D gene (6 bases). Trimming shortened V by 1 base and J by 5 bases, and 12 bases separated the two germline ends. Germline V gene sequence: CDR1 SGHNT, CDR2 YYREEE (reference sequence). The CDR3 totals 15 residues.